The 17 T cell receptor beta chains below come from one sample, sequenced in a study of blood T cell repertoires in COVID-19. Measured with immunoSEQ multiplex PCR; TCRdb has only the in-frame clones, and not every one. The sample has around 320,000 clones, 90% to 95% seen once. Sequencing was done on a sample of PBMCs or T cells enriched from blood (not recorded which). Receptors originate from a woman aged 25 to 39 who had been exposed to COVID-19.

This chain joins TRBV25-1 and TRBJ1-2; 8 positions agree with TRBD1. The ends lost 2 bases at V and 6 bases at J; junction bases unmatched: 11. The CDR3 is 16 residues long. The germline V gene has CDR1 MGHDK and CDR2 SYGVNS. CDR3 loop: CASSETNQGARNGYTF. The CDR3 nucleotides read TGTGCCAGCAGTGAAACGAATCAGGGGGCGCGCAATGGCTACACCTTC.

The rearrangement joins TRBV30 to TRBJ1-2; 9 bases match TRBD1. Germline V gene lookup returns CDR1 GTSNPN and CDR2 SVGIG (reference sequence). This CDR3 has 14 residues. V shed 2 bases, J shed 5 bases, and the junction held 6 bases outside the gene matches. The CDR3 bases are TGTGCCTGGAGTATGGGGACAGGGTCGTATGGCTACACCTTC. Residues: CAWSMGTGSYGYTF.

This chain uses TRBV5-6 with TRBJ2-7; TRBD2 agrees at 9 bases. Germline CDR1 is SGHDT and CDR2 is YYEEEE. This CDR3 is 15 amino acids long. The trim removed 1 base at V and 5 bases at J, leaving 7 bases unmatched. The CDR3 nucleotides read TGTGCCAGCAGCTTGAGGAGCGGGGGGCGCCACGAGCAGTACTTC. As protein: CASSLRSGGRHEQYF.

The CDR3 DNA reads TGTGCCAGCAGCGTCAGGGGAACCGGGGAGCTGTTTTTT. Its protein product is CASSVRGTGELFF. V gene TRBV7-3 combines with J gene TRBJ2-2; possible D gene TRBD1, 6 bases. There are 13 residues in the CDR3. The V end lost 5 bases, the J end lost 5 bases, and 9 bases lay between the germline ends. Germline V CDR1 and CDR2: SGHTA, FQGTGA.

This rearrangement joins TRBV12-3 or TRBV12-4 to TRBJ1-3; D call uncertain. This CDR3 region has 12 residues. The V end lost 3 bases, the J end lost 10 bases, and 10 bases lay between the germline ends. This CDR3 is CASSFSGQTIYF. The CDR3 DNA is TGTGCCAGCAGTTTTAGCGGGCAGACCATATATTTT.

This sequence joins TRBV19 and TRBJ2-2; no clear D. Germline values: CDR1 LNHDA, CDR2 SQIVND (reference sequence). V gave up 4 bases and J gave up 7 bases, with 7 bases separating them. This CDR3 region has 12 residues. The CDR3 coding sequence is TGTGCCAGTAGTAAGCGCGGCGGGGAGCTGTTTTTT. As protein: CASSKRGGELFF.

CDR3 in amino acids: CASSQATGAHYGYTF. For the CDR3, the DNA is TGCGCCAGCAGCCAAGCAACAGGGGCTCACTATGGCTACACCTTC. V usage is TRBV4-1 and J usage is TRBJ1-2, with 7 bases lining up with TRBD1. The CDR3 is made up of 15 amino acids. CDR1 MGHRA and CDR2 YSYEKL come from the germline V gene. The J segment lost 3 bases and the V segment lost 1 base, leaving 5 bases of the junction unmatched.

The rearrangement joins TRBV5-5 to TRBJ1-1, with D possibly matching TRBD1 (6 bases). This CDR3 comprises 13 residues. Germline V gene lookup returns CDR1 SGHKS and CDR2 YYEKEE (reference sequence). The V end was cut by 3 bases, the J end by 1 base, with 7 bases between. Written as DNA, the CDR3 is TGTGCCAGCAGCTGGACAGCGAACACTGAAGCTTTCTTT. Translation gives CASSWTANTEAFF.

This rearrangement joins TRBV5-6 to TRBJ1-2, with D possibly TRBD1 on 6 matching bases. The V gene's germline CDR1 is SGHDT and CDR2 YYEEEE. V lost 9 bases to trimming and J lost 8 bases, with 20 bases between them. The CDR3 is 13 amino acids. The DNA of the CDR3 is TGTGCCACCCAGGACAGTCAGATGGGGGGCTACACCTTC. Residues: CATQDSQMGGYTF. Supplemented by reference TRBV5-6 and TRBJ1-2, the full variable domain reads DAGVTQSPTHLIKTRGQQVTLRCSPKSGHDTVSWYQQALGQGPQFIFQYYEEEERQRGNFPDRFSGHQFPNYSSELNVNALLLGDSALYLCATQDSQMGGYTFGSGTRLTVV.

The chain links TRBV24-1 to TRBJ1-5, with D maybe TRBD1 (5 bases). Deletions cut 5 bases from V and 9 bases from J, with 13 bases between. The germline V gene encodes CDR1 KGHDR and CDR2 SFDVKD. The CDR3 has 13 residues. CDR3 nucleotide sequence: TGTGCCACCAGTGCTCAGGGTATGTCGCCCCAGCATTTT. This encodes CATSAQGMSPQHF.

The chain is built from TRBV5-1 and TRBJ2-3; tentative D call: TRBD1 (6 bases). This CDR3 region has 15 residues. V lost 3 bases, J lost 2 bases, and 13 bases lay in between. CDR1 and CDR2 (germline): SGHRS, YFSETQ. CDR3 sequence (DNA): TGCGCCAGCAGCTACCTAACAGGGATCACAGATACGCAGTATTTT. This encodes CASSYLTGITDTQYF.

CDR3 DNA: TGTGCCAGCAGCTTCGGGACAGGAAGAGGCTACACCTTC. It is translated as CASSFGTGRGYTF. The chain links TRBV12-3 or TRBV12-4 to TRBJ1-2; 8 bases agree with TRBD1. V dropped 6 bases and J dropped 8; count of bases not matched to a gene: 8. The CDR3 has 13 amino acids.

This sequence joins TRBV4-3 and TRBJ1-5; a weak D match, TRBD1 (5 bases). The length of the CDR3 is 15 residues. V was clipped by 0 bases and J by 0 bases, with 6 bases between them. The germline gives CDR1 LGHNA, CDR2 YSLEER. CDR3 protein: CASSQDDSSNQPQHF. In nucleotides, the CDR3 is TGCGCCAGCAGCCAAGACGACAGTAGCAATCAGCCCCAGCATTTT.

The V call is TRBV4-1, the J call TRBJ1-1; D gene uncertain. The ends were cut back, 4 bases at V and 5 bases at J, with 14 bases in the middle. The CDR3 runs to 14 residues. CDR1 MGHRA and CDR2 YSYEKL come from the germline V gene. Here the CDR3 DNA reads TGCGCCAGCAGCCGCGGGATGAGCAAAACTGAAGCTTTCTTT. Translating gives CASSRGMSKTEAFF.

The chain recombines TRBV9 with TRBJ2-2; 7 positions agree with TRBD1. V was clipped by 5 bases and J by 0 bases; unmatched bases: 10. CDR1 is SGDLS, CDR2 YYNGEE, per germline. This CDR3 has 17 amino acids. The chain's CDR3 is CASSEMGDRANTGELFF. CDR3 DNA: TGTGCCAGCAGTGAAATGGGAGACAGGGCGAACACCGGGGAGCTGTTTTTT.

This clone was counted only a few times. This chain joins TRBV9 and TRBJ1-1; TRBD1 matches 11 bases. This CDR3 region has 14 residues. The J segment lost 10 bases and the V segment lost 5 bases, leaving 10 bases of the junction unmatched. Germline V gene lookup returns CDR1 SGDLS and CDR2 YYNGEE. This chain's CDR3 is CASRRGQGAPGAFF. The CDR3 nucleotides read TGTGCCAGCAGGAGAGGACAGGGGGCGCCGGGAGCTTTCTTT. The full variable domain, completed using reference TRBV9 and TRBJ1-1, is DSGVTQTPKHLITATGQRVTLRCSPRSGDLSVYWYQQSLDQGLQFLIQYYNGEERAKGNILERFSAQQFPDLHSELNLSSLELGDSALYFCASRRGQGAPGAFFGQGTRLTVV.

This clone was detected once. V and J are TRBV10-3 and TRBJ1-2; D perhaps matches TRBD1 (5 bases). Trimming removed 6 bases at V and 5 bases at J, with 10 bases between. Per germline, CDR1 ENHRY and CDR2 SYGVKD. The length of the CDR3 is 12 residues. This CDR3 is CAIRNGAYGYTF. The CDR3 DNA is TGTGCCATCAGGAATGGGGCGTATGGCTACACCTTC.